These 26 T cell receptor beta chains came from one sample sequenced in a study of shared clonotypes between healthy human individuals. The table came from immunoSEQ multiplex PCR; TCRdb's copy has only in-frame clones and leaves some out. The repertoire holds more than 450,000 clones, 79% seen once, with over 10% in the top ten. What was sequenced was PBMCs. The receptor set was obtained from a woman in her 40s in good health. Some clones in this sample may be carry-over from other donors' samples.

The chain has TRBV10-2 and TRBJ1-2; D is uncertain. V was pared by 3 bases and J by 2 bases, with 10 bases between. CDR3 length equals 14 residues. Germline V CDR1 and CDR2: WSHSY, SAAADI. The CDR3 loop reads CASSEDTPNYGYTF. Written as DNA, the CDR3 is TGCGCCAGCAGTGAAGACACTCCCAACTATGGCTACACCTTC.

Turning to this clone: The same CDR3 also results from other DNA sequences found in this sample. V gene TRBV18 combines with J gene TRBJ2-7, with 8 bases aligning to TRBD1. With 2 bases clipped from V and 2 bases from J, the junction kept 2 bases outside the gene matches. This CDR3 spans 14 amino acids. Germline V CDR1 and CDR2: KGHSH, LQKENI. Here the CDR3 DNA reads TGTGCCAGCTCACCAAGGACAGGGACCTACGAGCAGTACTTC. Protein sequence: CASSPRTGTYEQYF.

The rearrangement uses TRBV19 and TRBJ1-3, with D hard to call. Trimming left V 3 bases short and J 2 bases short, with 2 bases between. The CDR3 spans 12 residues. Germline lookup yields CDR1 LNHDA and CDR2 SQIVND (reference sequence). This chain's CDR3 is CASSITGNTIYF. DNA of the CDR3: TGTGCCAGTAGTATTACTGGAAACACCATATATTTT. The full variable domain, rest sourced from reference TRBV19 and TRBJ1-3, is DGGITQSPKYLFRKEGQNVTLSCEQNLNHDAMYWYRQDPGQGLRLIYYSQIVNDFQKGDIAEGYSVSREKKESFPLTVTSAQKNPTAFYLCASSITGNTIYFGEGSWLTVV.

J is TRBJ2-5 and V is TRBV6-1, with D perhaps TRBD1 or TRBD2 (5 bases each). The germline V gene has CDR1 MNHNS and CDR2 SASEGT. The CDR3 is made up of 12 amino acids. V was pared by 6 bases and J by 4 bases, with 9 bases between. DNA of the CDR3: TGTGCCAGCAGCCGGGACCCAGAGACCCAGTACTTC. It specifies CASSRDPETQYF.

V gene TRBV15 combines with J gene TRBJ2-7, with no clear D. V was clipped by 0 bases and J by 3 bases, with 12 bases between them. CDR1 and CDR2 (germline): LNHNV, YYDKDF (reference sequence). This CDR3 is 15 amino acids long. The DNA for the CDR3 is TGTGCCACCAGCAGAGATCCGGCCCCCCTCTACGAGCAGTACTTC. This encodes CATSRDPAPLYEQYF.

This sequence joins TRBV4-1 and TRBJ2-1; no clear D gene. V gave up 1 base and J gave up 4 bases, with 8 bases separating them. Germline V lookup: CDR1 MGHRA, CDR2 YSYEKL. This CDR3 spans 14 amino acids. The CDR3 sequence: CASSQVGRYNEQFF. CDR3 in DNA: TGCGCCAGCAGCCAAGTAGGACGTTACAATGAGCAGTTCTTC.

This clone was picked up many times. This chain connects TRBV4-3 to TRBJ2-2; TRBD1 matches 8 bases. Germline trimming cut 2 bases from V and 7 bases from J; bases unmatched to any gene: 9. The CDR3 is 16 amino acids. The germline V gene encodes CDR1 LGHNA and CDR2 YSLEER. The CDR3, as DNA: TGCGCCAGCAGCCAACAGGGGGCTACGGATGGCGGGGAGCTGTTTTTT. It specifies CASSQQGATDGGELFF.

The V call is TRBV9, the J call TRBJ1-4; 10 bases map to TRBD1. Germline V gene data show CDR1 as SGDLS and CDR2 as YYNGEE. This CDR3 contains 15 residues. The V and J ends lost 3 bases and 8 bases, in that order; junction bases with no gene match: 7. CDR3: CASSARQGAGEKLFF. The CDR3 nucleotides read TGTGCCAGCAGCGCCCGACAGGGGGCGGGAGAAAAACTGTTTTTT.

This clone was detected only a few times. This chain links TRBV7-6 with TRBJ2-3; D unresolved. The CDR3 has 15 residues. CDR1 is SGHVS and CDR2 is FNYEAQ in the germline V gene. The germline V and J ends were trimmed by 1 base and 0 bases, with 8 bases remaining between them. Here the CDR3 DNA reads TGTGCCAGCAGCTTAGTAGGTGCTAGCACAGATACGCAGTATTTT. Protein sequence: CASSLVGASTDTQYF.

The chain joins TRBV7-9 to TRBJ2-1; a weak D match, TRBD1 (6 bases). The germline V gene has CDR1 SEHNR and CDR2 FQNEAQ (reference sequence). V lost 5 bases and J 12 bases, leaving 11 bases between the germline ends. The CDR3 runs to 11 residues. The CDR3 loop is CASSNTGSQFF. CDR3 nucleotide sequence: TGTGCCAGCAGCAATACAGGGTCGCAGTTCTTC.

On this clone itself: The sample holds other DNA sequences that translate to the same CDR3. V is TRBV30 and J is TRBJ2-1; D gene uncertain. Germline CDR1 reads GTSNPN; CDR2 reads SVGIG (reference sequence). This CDR3 is built from 10 residues. The V end lost 0 bases, the J end lost 7 bases, and 1 base lay between the germline ends. For the CDR3, the DNA is TGTGCCTGGAGTGTTAATGAGCAGTTCTTC. Amino acid sequence: CAWSVNEQFF.

The V call is TRBV28, the J call TRBJ1-5; no firm D call. This CDR3 is 14 amino acids long. In germline, CDR1 is MDHEN, CDR2 SYDVKM. Trimming pared 5 bases from V and 2 bases from J, leaving 10 bases between. CDR3 bases: TGTGCCAGCAGTGAGGGCCGTGGCAATCAGCCCCAGCATTTT. It yields the protein CASSEGRGNQPQHF.

The chain has TRBV7-3 and TRBJ2-7; a possible D gene is TRBD2 (5 bases). The CDR3 has 15 residues. Germline V gives CDR1 SGHTA, CDR2 FQGTGA. V was cut by 5 bases and J by 2 bases, with 16 bases left in between. This CDR3 is CASSKERVTTYEQYF. The DNA of the CDR3 is TGTGCCAGCAGCAAAGAGAGGGTCACAACCTACGAGCAGTACTTC.

V is TRBV7-9 and J is TRBJ1-1; D is undetermined. Germline CDR1 and CDR2: SEHNR and FQNEAQ (reference sequence). This CDR3 spans 15 amino acids. The germline V and J ends were trimmed by 5 bases and 1 base, with 14 bases remaining between them. CDR3 in amino acids: CASSQTTLTNTEAFF. The CDR3 bases are TGTGCCAGCAGCCAGACGACTTTAACGAACACTGAAGCTTTCTTT.

J is TRBJ1-2 and V is TRBV5-4; D not certain. The CDR3 spans 14 residues. The germline V gene encodes CDR1 SGHNT and CDR2 YYREEE (reference sequence). V was shortened by 0 bases and J by 3 bases, with 9 bases between the two germline ends. The DNA for the CDR3 is TGTGCCAGCAGCTTGGCGCGGGAAGACTATGGCTACACCTTC. Amino acid sequence: CASSLAREDYGYTF.

The V and J genes are TRBV5-1 and TRBJ2-1; 9 bases fit TRBD1. Losses at the gene ends were 6 bases for V and 4 bases for J; bases not matched to a gene: 8. This CDR3 region has 15 residues. Germline V lookup: CDR1 SGHRS, CDR2 YFSETQ. The CDR3 nucleotides read TGCGCCAGCAAGCTTGGGACAGGGCAATACAATGAGCAGTTCTTC. As protein: CASKLGTGQYNEQFF.

This clone was detected many times. J is TRBJ1-1 and V is TRBV18, with no clear D. The CDR3 is 14 residues long. Germline CDR1 reads KGHSH; CDR2 reads LQKENI. V was pared by 2 bases and J by 0 bases, with 7 bases between. CDR3 in DNA: TGTGCCAGCTCACCAAACGCGGTGAACACTGAAGCTTTCTTT. It is translated as CASSPNAVNTEAFF. Together with reference TRBV18 and TRBJ1-1, the CDR3 gives the full variable domain: NAGVMQNPRHLVRRRGQEARLRCSPMKGHSHVYWYRQLPEEGLKFMVYLQKENIIDESGMPKERFSAEFPKEGPSILRIQQVVRGDSAAYFCASSPNAVNTEAFFGQGTRLTVV.

About this clone itself: The sample holds other DNA sequences that translate to the same CDR3. The V and J genes are TRBV9 and TRBJ1-5; the D gene is possibly TRBD1 (6 bases). Trimming left V 0 bases short and J 2 bases short, with 6 bases between. The CDR3 has 14 residues. In germline, CDR1 is SGDLS, CDR2 YYNGEE. CDR3 DNA sequence: TGTGCCAGCAGCGTAGGGACAGGCAATCAGCCCCAGCATTTT. It codes for CASSVGTGNQPQHF.

This clone showed up just once. The V and J genes are TRBV18 and TRBJ2-5; 10 positions agree with TRBD1. The CDR3 loop spans 15 amino acids. Germline V gene lookup returns CDR1 KGHSH and CDR2 LQKENI. V gave up 6 bases and J gave up 4 bases; unmatched junction bases: 8. The CDR3: CASSTGGIRGETQYF. In DNA form, the CDR3 reads TGTGCCAGCTCGACAGGGGGCATTAGGGGAGAGACCCAGTACTTC.

The chain carries TRBV7-3 and TRBJ2-3; D might be TRBD1 or TRBD2, each matching 6 bases. CDR1 and CDR2 from the germline V gene are SGHTA and FQGTGA. The CDR3 has 18 residues. V lost 2 bases to trimming and J lost 3 bases, with 21 bases between them. The CDR3 reads CASSLYLRGRPGTDTQYF. CDR3 DNA: TGTGCCAGCAGCTTATACCTTAGGGGGAGGCCAGGGACAGATACGCAGTATTTT.

The CDR3 is CSVAGLAGGDTQYF. The CDR3 DNA reads TGCAGCGTTGCGGGACTAGCGGGAGGGGATACGCAGTATTTT. The chain is built from TRBV29-1 and TRBJ2-3; TRBD2 matches 16 bases. Germline CDR1 reads SQVTM; CDR2 reads ANQGSEA. The CDR3 has 14 amino acids. After removal of 4 bases from V and 6 bases from J, the junction contained 1 base not matched to a gene.

The V gene is TRBV7-8, the J gene TRBJ2-1; D tentatively fits TRBD1 or TRBD2 (5 bases each). V lost 6 bases, J lost 5 bases, and 14 bases lay in between. The germline V gene has CDR1 SGHVS and CDR2 FQNEAQ. The CDR3 is made up of 14 amino acids. The CDR3 region is CASRQRSGHNEQFF. CDR3 in DNA: TGTGCCAGCAGACAAAGGTCGGGGCACAATGAGCAGTTCTTC.

Of note for this clone: At the DNA level, this CDR3 is encoded by other sequences in the same sample as well. This sequence joins TRBV14 and TRBJ1-2, with 9 bases that match TRBD1. J was trimmed by 6 bases and V by 4 bases; bases with no gene match: 3. This CDR3 region has 13 residues. Germline V CDR1 and CDR2: SGHDN, FVKESK. CDR3 residues: CASSPRTGDGYTF. For the CDR3, the DNA is TGTGCCAGCAGCCCCCGGACAGGGGATGGCTACACCTTC.

The sample holds a few counts of this clone. This chain links TRBV5-1 with TRBJ1-1; 12 positions agree with TRBD1. The CDR3 is 15 residues long. Germline CDR1 reads SGHRS; CDR2 reads YFSETQ. The junction had 7 bases not matched to a gene; V was cut back by 4 bases and J by 6 bases. The chain's CDR3 is CASSPGTGGDPEAFF. As DNA, the CDR3 is TGCGCCAGCAGCCCTGGGACAGGGGGCGACCCTGAAGCTTTCTTT.

The V call is TRBV7-6, the J call TRBJ1-1; a weak D match, TRBD1 (6 bases). This CDR3 has 16 amino acids. V was trimmed by 5 bases and J by 6 bases, leaving 22 bases between them. Germline lookup yields CDR1 SGHVS and CDR2 FNYEAQ. Here the CDR3 DNA reads TGTGCCAGCAGCCAAATTCTTAGGACAGCGGGGGCTGAAGCTTTCTTT. It is translated as CASSQILRTAGAEAFF.

The J gene is TRBJ2-3, the V gene TRBV7-2; D may be TRBD2 (7 bases). Deletions cut 2 bases from V and 6 bases from J, with 15 bases between. The CDR3 covers 15 residues. Germline loops: CDR1 SGHTA, CDR2 FQGNSA. The CDR3 sequence is CASSLMGGPGDTQYF. For the CDR3, the DNA is TGTGCCAGCAGCTTAATGGGGGGGCCCGGGGATACGCAGTATTTT.